This T cell receptor (beta chain) appears in the sequencing data of a study of blood T cell repertoires in COVID-19. The CDR3 is 16 residues long. The data were produced by immunoSEQ multiplex PCR, yet TCRdb's version contains in-frame clones alone and is incomplete. This sample has approximately 290,000 clones; roughly 88% occur once, and the top ten carry 3.5% to 4.5%. This TCR was recovered from a woman under 40 who had recovered from COVID-19. The specimen sequenced was PBMCs or T cells enriched from blood (not recorded which). This chain uses TRBV21-1 with TRBJ1-2; TRBD1 is taken as the D call from the table, unchecked against the DNA. TRBV21-1 is noted as a pseudogene. CDR3 in DNA: TGTGCCGGCAGCAAAAAGAGGGACAGGGACAACTATGGCTACACCTTC. It specifies CAGSKKRDRDNYGYTF.